One T cell receptor beta chain is described in this entry. The antigen remains unidentified. The sample belongs to a study of PD-1 blockade in classical Hodgkin lymphoma. Overall study results and limits: Diversity in CD4+ TCRs, unlike that measured in CD8+ TCRs, had risen significantly by C4D1.

Measured with immunoSEQ multiplex PCR; TCRdb has only the in-frame clones, and not every one. Of about 27,000 clones in the sample, 78% were seen once. With 5 bases clipped from V and 4 bases from J, the junction kept 7 bases outside the gene matches. Per the germline V gene, CDR1 is MNHNY and CDR2 is SVGAGI (reference sequence). CDR3 length equals 14 residues. Each patient's relapse followed autologous stem cell transplantation, and brentuximab vedotin exposure varied. The receptor's source is a human donor with classical Hodgkin lymphoma. Specimen: peripheral blood mononuclear cells (PBMCs), collected before the second cycle of nivolumab. The J gene is TRBJ1-1, the V gene TRBV6-6; 7 bases agree with TRBD1. The CDR3, as DNA: TGTGCCAGCAGTGGGACAGCCCGACTCACTGAAGCTTTCTTT. It encodes CASSGTARLTEAFF.